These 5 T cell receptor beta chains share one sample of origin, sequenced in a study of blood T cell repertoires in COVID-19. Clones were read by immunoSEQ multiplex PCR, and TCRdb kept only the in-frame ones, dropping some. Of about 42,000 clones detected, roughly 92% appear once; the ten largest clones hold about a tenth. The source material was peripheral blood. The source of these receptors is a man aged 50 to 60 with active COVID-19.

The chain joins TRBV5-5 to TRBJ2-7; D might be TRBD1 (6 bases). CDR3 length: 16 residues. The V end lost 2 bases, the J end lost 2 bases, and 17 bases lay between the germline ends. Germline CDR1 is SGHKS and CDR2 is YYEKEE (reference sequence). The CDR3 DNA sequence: TGTGCCAGCAGCTTAGAACCTAGGGGGATACCCTACGAGCAGTACTTC. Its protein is CASSLEPRGIPYEQYF.

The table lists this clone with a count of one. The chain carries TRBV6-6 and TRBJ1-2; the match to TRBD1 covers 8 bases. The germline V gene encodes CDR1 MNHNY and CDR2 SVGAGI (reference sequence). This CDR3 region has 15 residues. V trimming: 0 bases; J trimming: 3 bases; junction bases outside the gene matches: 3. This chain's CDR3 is CASSYSGRGHYGYTF. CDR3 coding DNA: TGTGCCAGCAGTTACTCGGGCAGGGGGCACTATGGCTACACCTTC.

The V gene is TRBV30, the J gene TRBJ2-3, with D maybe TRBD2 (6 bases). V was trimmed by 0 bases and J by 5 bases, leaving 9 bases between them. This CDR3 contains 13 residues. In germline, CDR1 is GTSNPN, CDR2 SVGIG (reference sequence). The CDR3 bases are TGTGCCTGGAGTGTAACTAGCCGAGATACGCAGTATTTT. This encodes CAWSVTSRDTQYF.

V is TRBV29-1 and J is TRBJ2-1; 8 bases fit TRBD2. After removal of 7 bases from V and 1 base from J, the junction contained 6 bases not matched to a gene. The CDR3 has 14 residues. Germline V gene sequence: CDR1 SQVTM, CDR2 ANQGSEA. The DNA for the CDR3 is TGCAGCGGCAGACTAGCGTTATCCTACAATGAGCAGTTCTTC. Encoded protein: CSGRLALSYNEQFF.

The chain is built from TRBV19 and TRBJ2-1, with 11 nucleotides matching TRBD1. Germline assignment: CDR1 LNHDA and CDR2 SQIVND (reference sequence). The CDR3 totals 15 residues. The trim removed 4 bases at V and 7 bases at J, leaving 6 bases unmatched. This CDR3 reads CASSNRDRGANEQFF. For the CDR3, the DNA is TGTGCCAGTAGTAACCGGGACAGGGGGGCTAATGAGCAGTTCTTC.